This T cell receptor (beta chain) was captured in a study of tumor-infiltrating lymphocytes in primary liver carcinoma (dated by TCRdb to about 2017). Background on the whole study: Of the five patients, three men and two women aged 30 to 69 years, four had hepatocellular carcinoma and one had combined HCC and intrahepatic cholangiocarcinoma. Tumors of the five patients were stage T1-T3 N0M0 with maximum diameters of about 4.2 to 10 cm. Samples yielded roughly 3.65 to 7.5 million productive TCRbeta reads; read depth did not differ significantly between tissue types. The study combined TCRbeta repertoire sequencing, expression microarrays and whole-exome sequencing across five regions of each liver tumor, with adjacent normal tissue and blood. A total of 35 or so specimens from 5 patients, comprising approximately 25 tumor regions, 5 adjacent noncancerous liver tissues and 5 peripheral blood samples, were covered by TCRbeta repertoire sequencing. The roughly 25 tumor region samples were profiled with Agilent mRNA microarrays so that TCRbeta repertoire diversity could be related to the local molecular phenotype. Reproducibility between technical replicate repertoires was high, with correlation coefficients above 0.95 and mean shared-clone rates approximately 0.9. Beyond this particular receptor, the publication reports: Since the samples were bulk and unsorted, there was no way to compare CD4+ and CD8+ T cell repertoires. The study included only four or five patients, and the authors note findings should be validated in a larger study. Pairs of tumor regions showed greater repertoire overlap (mean about 36%) than tumor-adjacent pairs (around 17%) or tumor-blood pairs (about 14%), which is consistent with antigen-driven expansion. Only the TCR beta chain was sequenced, which likely underestimates true repertoire diversity because unpaired alpha chains were not captured. The top 250 clones accounted for a significantly greater share of the repertoire in tumors than in blood (p = 0.039). Only about 7.5-25% of top clones were found in all five regions of a tumor, suggesting spatial heterogeneity of tumor-infiltrating T cells.

Total RNA and DNA were co-extracted from about 20-30 mg of bulk tissue with the AllPrep DNA/RNA mini kit, without cell sorting. Surgical resection was performed in China between November 2015 and early 2016 on about five patients with histopathologically diagnosed primary liver carcinoma. Chronic HBV infection was present in the patients, and the patients were treatment-naive at sampling. Each tumor was sampled at five spatially separated regions: the superior, inferior, left-lateral and right-lateral poles and the tumor centre. According to histology, viable tumor cells made up more than 85% of every tumor sample. Fresh tumor and adjacent tissue pieces were bisected; one half was stored in RNAlater at -80°C, the other sent for histology. Comment on this clonotype: The antigen this receptor binds is unknown. The junction and the germline gene differ at one end; a read error may be behind it.

There are 15 amino acids in the CDR3, from cysteine to phenylalanine inclusive. Only CDR3 DNA is held: 45 bases, read in frame from base 1. The germline V gene supplies CDR1 MGHRA and CDR2 YSYEKL. Using a constant-region primer and ProtoScript II reverse transcriptase, TCRbeta-specific cDNA was reverse-transcribed from 500 ng total RNA. The TCRbeta libraries were prepared through three rounds of nested multiplex PCR following a slightly modified ARM-PCR procedure. Each of the first two PCR rounds ran for approximately 10 cycles using multiplex TRBV1-TRBV30 forward primers together with a Cbeta reverse primer. Sample barcodes and Illumina adapters were attached in a final 25-cycle PCR using Deep VentR polymerase. Before sequencing, amplicons of 200-500 bp were purified from gel using a QIAquick gel extraction kit. An Illumina HiSeq 2500 was used to sequence the TCRbeta amplicons with 250-bp paired-end reads. On the authors' methods: Quality trimming of reads was performed with Trimmomatic v0.33, and paired reads were merged with FLASH v1.2.11 so that full CDR3 sequences could be recovered. V, D and J germline segments were assigned to the rearranged TCRbeta sequences using MiGEC v1.2.1b. VDJtools v1.0.0 computed clonotype statistics and Shannon-Wiener diversity indices. Except for diversity analysis, only each sample's 250 most abundant clonotypes were used in subsequent analyses to reduce sampling bias. TCRdb reworked the public reads: Q25 trimming with fastp, MiXCR clone assembly, productive beta chains retained. Rows are unified per CDR3 protein, each entry keeping the most common DNA and genes. It is TCRdb's table, rather than the study itself, that gives the V and J calls and clone size. This sample comprises approximately 110,000 distinct CDR3 sequences, 50% to 70% of them detected only once. The ten largest clonotypes hold 9.3% of the sample.

This receptor was taken from a woman in her fifties or sixties with primary liver carcinoma and hepatitis B virus infection. The rearrangement combines TRBV4-1 with TRBJ2-1; too little of a D gene remains to name it. Input material: liver tumor tissue from sampling region 1. The sample's cell subset or site label is to be understood as: tumor region T1, superior pole. DNA sequence: TGCGCCAGCAGCGCTAAGGCGATTAGCTGGGGTGAGCAGTTATTC. Its coded protein is CASSAKAISWGEQLF.